The following is a TCR beta chain sequence with its context. What it recognizes is unknown. These data originate in a study of graft-versus-host responses after intestinal transplantation. Study-level information: Transplants were multivisceral, liver-intestinal, or isolated intestinal.

Here immunoSEQ multiplex PCR was the method, and the copy in TCRdb shows in-frame clones only, minus some. Of about 130,000 clones in the sample, around 94% were seen once. V trimming: 9 bases; J trimming: 1 base; junction bases outside the gene matches: 4. Per the germline V gene, CDR1 is MGHRA and CDR2 is YSYEKL. This CDR3 comprises 14 residues. The material sequenced was unstimulated CD4+ T cells sorted from spleen or lymph node cells, taken before intestinal transplant. The sequence was obtained from a human donor who received an intestinal transplant. V usage is TRBV4-1 and J usage is TRBJ2-2; 8 bases are shared with TRBD1. The CDR3 DNA follows: TGCGCCAGTATGGGACAGGAGAACACCGGGGAGCTGTTTTTT. Translated: CASMGQENTGELFF.